This record concerns one TCR beta chain sequence. Its antigen is unknown. These data are taken from a study of shared clonotypes between healthy human individuals. Free of recent acute infections or vaccinations, the donors were healthy HIV-negative adults. Whole-study findings and limits: Non-shared clonotypes were found to have lower generation probabilities than the clonotypes that were shared by all four of the sorted-subset donors.

V lost 4 bases, J lost 0 bases, and 10 bases lay in between. Germline V gives CDR1 ENHRY, CDR2 SYGVKD. The CDR3 sequence is 15 residues long. In the authors' methods: ImmunoSEQ sequences covered only the junction and lacked quality scores; filtering therefore differed. Assay: immunoSEQ multiplex PCR; the TCRdb copy retains only in-frame clones and omits some. That table is the source of V, J and clone size, and D and trimming were worked out from the DNA. This sample has around 550,000 clones, with roughly 95% found just once. This TCR came from a woman aged 25 to 45 in good health. The material sequenced was naive CD4+ T cells sorted from blood. The sample's subset: CD45RA+ positively selected. V gene TRBV10-3 combines with J gene TRBJ1-3; D is uncertain. DNA for the CDR3: TGTGCCATCAGTGTCAGCGGGAACTCTGGAAACACCATATATTTT. It encodes CAISVSGNSGNTIYF.